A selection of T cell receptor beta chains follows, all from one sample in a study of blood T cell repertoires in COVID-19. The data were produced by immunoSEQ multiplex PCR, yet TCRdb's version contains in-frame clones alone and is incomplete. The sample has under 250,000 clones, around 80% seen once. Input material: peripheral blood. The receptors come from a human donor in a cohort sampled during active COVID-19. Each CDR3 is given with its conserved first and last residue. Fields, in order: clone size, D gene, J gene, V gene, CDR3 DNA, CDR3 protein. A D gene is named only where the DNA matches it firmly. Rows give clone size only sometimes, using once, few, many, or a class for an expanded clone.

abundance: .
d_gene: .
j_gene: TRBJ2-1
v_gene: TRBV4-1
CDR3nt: TGCGCCAGCAGCCAAGTTGATCTAGTCTCCTACAATGAGCAGTTCTTC
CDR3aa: CASSQVDLVSYNEQFF

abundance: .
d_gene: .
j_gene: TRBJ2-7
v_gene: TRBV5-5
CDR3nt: TGTGCCAGCAGCTTGGTCCGAACTCACTACGAGCAGTACTTC
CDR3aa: CASSLVRTHYEQYF

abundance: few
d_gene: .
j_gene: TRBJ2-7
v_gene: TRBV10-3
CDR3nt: TGTGCCATCAGACCACAGGGTTTTGGGAGCTCCTACGAGCAGTACTTC
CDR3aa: CAIRPQGFGSSYEQYF

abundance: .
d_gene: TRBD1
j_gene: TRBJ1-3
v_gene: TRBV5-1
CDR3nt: TGCGCCAGCAGCTCACTCCGGGACAGCTCTGGAAACACCATATATTTT
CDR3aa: CASSSLRDSSGNTIYF

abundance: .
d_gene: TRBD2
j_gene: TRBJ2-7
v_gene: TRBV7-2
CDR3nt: TGTGCCAGCAGCTTAGTAGGTAGCGGGGGTTACGAGCAGTACTTC
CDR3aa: CASSLVGSGGYEQYF

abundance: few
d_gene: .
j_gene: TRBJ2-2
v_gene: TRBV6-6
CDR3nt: TGTGCCAGCAGTTACTACGGGACCGGGGAGCTGTTTTTT
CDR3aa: CASSYYGTGELFF

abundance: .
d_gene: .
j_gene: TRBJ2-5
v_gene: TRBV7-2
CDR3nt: TGTGCCAGCAGCTTAGGCGGGGACCAAGAGACCCAGTACTTC
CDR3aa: CASSLGGDQETQYF

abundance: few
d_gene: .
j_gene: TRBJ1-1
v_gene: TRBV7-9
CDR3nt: TGTGCCAGCAGCCCCCAGGGCTTGAACACTGAAGCTTTCTTT
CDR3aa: CASSPQGLNTEAFF

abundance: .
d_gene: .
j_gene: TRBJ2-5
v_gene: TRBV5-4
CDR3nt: TGTGCCAGCAGCTTGGAGGGGCACGAGACCCAGTACTTC
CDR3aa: CASSLEGHETQYF

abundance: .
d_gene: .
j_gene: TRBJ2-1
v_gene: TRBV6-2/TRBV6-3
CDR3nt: TGTGCCAGCATCCCCGGGACAAGCTACAATGAGCAGTTCTTC
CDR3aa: CASIPGTSYNEQFF

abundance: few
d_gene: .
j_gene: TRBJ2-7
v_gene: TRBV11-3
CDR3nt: TGTGCCAGCAGCTTAGATCAGGGCGAGCAGTACTTC
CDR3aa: CASSLDQGEQYF

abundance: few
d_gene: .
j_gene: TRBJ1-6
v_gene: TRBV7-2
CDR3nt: TGTGCCAGCATCCGCGGCGGGTCCTCCCTTAATTCACCCCTCCACTTT
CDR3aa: CASIRGGSSLNSPLHF

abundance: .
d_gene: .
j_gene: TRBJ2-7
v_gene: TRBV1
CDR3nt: TGCACCAGCAGCCAAGGTGTAGCGCCTCCACAATCGGAGCAGTACTTC
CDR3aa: CTSSQGVAPPQSEQYF

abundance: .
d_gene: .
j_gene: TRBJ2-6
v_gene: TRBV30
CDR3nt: TGTGCCTATACCACTAAGGCTGGGGCCAACGTCCTGACTTTC
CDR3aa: CAYTTKAGANVLTF

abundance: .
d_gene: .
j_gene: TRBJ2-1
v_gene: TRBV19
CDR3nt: TGTGCCAGTAGTATAGGAACCAGCTCCTACAATGAGCAGTTCTTC
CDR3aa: CASSIGTSSYNEQFF

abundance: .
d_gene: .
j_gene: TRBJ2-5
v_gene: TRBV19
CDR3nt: TGTGCCAGTAGTATACAGCGGTCCCAAGAGACCCAGTACTTC
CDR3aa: CASSIQRSQETQYF

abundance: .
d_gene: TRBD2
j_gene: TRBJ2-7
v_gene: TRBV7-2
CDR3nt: TGTGCCAGCAGCTTAGGGACTAGCGGAGACTACGAGCAGTACTTC
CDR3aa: CASSLGTSGDYEQYF

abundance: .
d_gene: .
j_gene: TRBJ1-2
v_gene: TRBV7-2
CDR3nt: TGTGCCAGCAGCTTAACGGTAGACAGAGCCATCTACACCTTC
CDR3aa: CASSLTVDRAIYTF

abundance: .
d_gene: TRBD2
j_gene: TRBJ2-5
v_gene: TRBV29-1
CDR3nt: TGCAGCGCCGACCCGGGAGGGGAGACCCAGTACTTC
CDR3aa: CSADPGGETQYF

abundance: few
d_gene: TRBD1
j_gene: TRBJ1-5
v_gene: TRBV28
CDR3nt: TGTGCCAGCAGCAGGCCCGACAGGGCTCAGCCCCAGCATTTT
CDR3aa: CASSRPDRAQPQHF

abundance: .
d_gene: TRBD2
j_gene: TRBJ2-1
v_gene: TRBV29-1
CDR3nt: TGCAGCGTTGATACAACTAGCGGGACCCAAGGGGCCCAGTTCTTC
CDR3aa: CSVDTTSGTQGAQFF

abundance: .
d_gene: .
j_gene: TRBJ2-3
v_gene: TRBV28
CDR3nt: TGTGCCAGCAGCAGGTTACCAGATACGCAGTATTTT
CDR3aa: CASSRLPDTQYF

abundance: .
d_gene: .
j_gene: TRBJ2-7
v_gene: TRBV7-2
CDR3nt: TGTGCCAGCAGCTTAGTCCAGGGCGAGCAGTACTTC
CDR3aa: CASSLVQGEQYF

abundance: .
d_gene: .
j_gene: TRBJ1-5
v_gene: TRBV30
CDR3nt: TGTGCCTGGAAGGGCAGGGCCAATCAGCCCCAGCATTTT
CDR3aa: CAWKGRANQPQHF

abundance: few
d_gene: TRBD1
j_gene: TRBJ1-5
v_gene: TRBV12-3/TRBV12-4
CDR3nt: TGTGCCAGCAGAGGGACAGGCAATCAGCCCCAGCATTTT
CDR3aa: CASRGTGNQPQHF

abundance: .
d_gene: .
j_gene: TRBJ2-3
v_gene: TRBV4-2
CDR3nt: TGTGCCAGCAGCCAATCCCTCCCAGGAGGTTGGGGCACAGATACGCAGTATTTT
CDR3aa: CASSQSLPGGWGTDTQYF